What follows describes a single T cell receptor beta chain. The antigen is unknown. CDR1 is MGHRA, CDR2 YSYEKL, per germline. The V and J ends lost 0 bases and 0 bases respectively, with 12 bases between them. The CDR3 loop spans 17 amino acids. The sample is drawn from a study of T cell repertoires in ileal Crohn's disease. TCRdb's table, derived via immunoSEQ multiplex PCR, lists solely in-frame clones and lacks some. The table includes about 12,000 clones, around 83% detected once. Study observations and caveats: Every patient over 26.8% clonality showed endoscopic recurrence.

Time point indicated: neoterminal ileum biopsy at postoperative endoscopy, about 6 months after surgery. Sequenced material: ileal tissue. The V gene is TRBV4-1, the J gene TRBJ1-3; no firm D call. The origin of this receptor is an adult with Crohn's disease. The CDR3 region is CASSQDLGSYSGNTIYF. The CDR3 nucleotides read TGCGCCAGCAGCCAAGATCTGGGCAGCTACTCTGGAAACACCATATATTTT.